The next 10 T cell receptor beta chains were all read from a single sample in a study of blood T cells in healthy people across ages. For the second PCR, which ran for about 6 to 11 cycles, a sample-barcoded 5' primer and a J-beta primer mix were used. TCRdb analysed the 5' RACE reads with MiXCR anew, one entry per CDR3 protein. The table records just under 750,000 distinct CDR3 sequences, 22% of them present only once. The sequencing sample was made of blood. The origin of the receptors is a man in his 70s in good health.

On this clonotype: A much larger clone differs by one base, so this may be a read error. The V and J genes are TRBV10-3 and TRBJ2-7; D gene uncertain. This CDR3 is 12 amino acids long. Germline CDR1 is ENHRY and CDR2 is SYGVKD. The CDR3 region is CAISGAAYGQYF. CDR3 DNA sequence: TGTGCCATCAGTGGGGCAGCTTACGGGCAGTACTTC.

This clonotype was seen only a few times. The chain uses TRBV20-1 and TRBJ2-5; no definite D call. This CDR3 comprises 12 residues. V was trimmed by 5 bases and J by 1 base, leaving 8 bases between them. Germline CDR1 DFQATT, CDR2 SNEGSKA (reference sequence). The CDR3 nucleotides are TGCAGTGCTCCAGGCGCCCAAGAGACCCAGTACTTC. The encoded protein is CSAPGAQETQYF.

The chain employs TRBV9 and TRBJ1-2; no firm D call. V lost 0 bases, J lost 4 bases, and 7 bases lay in between. The CDR3 covers 13 residues. CDR1 is SGDLS, CDR2 YYNGEE, per germline. CDR3 protein: CASSVDGTYGYTF. CDR3 bases: TGTGCCAGCAGCGTAGACGGAACCTATGGCTACACCTTC.

In its sample, this clonotype was seen a few times. The chain carries TRBV7-9 and TRBJ2-4; D is ambiguous. CDR3 size: 14 residues. Germline CDR1 is SEHNR and CDR2 is FQNEAQ (reference sequence). Between the trimmed V and J ends, which lost 1 base and 3 bases, there was a span of 7 bases. The CDR3 DNA reads TGTGCCAGCAGCTTAGATGGCGGCAAAAACATTCAGTACTTC. Translation: CASSLDGGKNIQYF.

The CDR3 DNA follows: TGCGCCAGCAGCTCTACACAGGGAGTGACGAACACTGAAGCTTTCTTT. Protein: CASSSTQGVTNTEAFF. The chain couples TRBV5-1 to TRBJ1-1; tentative D call: TRBD1 (6 bases). Per the germline V gene, CDR1 is SGHRS and CDR2 is YFSETQ. This CDR3 is 16 amino acids long. V was shortened by 3 bases and J by 1 base, with 16 bases between the two germline ends.

The chain carries TRBV23-1 and TRBJ1-6; unclear D gene. TRBV23-1 is classed as an ORF, of uncertain function. The CDR3 runs to 14 residues. V was shortened by 0 bases and J by 2 bases, with 2 bases between the two germline ends. DNA of the CDR3: TGCGCCAGCAGTCAATCAGCCTATAATTCACCCCTCCACTTT. It translates to CASSQSAYNSPLHF.

The chain uses TRBV29-1 and TRBJ2-1, with 13 positions matching TRBD2. The CDR3 length is 14 residues. V trimming: 7 bases; J trimming: 8 bases; junction bases outside the gene matches: 8. In germline, CDR1 is SQVTM, CDR2 ANQGSEA. Written as DNA, the CDR3 is TGCAGCGCTCGGACTAGCGGGAGTTTCGATGAGCAGTTCTTC. Encoded protein: CSARTSGSFDEQFF.

This clonotype occurred a few times. This sequence joins TRBV7-2 and TRBJ2-1; 9 nucleotides align to TRBD2. Unmatched junction bases numbered 7, after V lost 6 bases and J lost 4 bases. Germline V gives CDR1 SGHTA, CDR2 FQGNSA. There are 15 residues in the CDR3. The CDR3 spells CASRGPSGGYNEQFF. DNA of the CDR3: TGTGCCAGCAGGGGACCGAGCGGGGGGTACAATGAGCAGTTCTTC.

This clonotype was picked up a small number of times. The V and J genes are TRBV20-1 and TRBJ2-1; 8 nucleotides match TRBD2. The end of the DNA aligns better with TRBJ2-5, so the J call may be wrong. Germline V gene lookup returns CDR1 DFQATT and CDR2 SNEGSKA (reference sequence). This CDR3 is 15 amino acids long. This CDR3 reads CSATSSGVTEETQYF. CDR3 sequence (DNA): TGCAGTGCTACGAGTAGCGGGGTGACTGAAGAGACCCAGTACTTC.

The chain couples TRBV20-1 to TRBJ2-3; 13 nucleotides align to TRBD2. V was pared by 8 bases and J by 0 bases, with 2 bases of the junction left unmatched. This CDR3 comprises 14 residues. In germline, CDR1 is DFQATT, CDR2 SNEGSKA (reference sequence). For the CDR3, the DNA is TGCAGTCCGACTAGCGGGAGGAGCACAGATACGCAGTATTTT. Amino acids: CSPTSGRSTDTQYF.